Listed below are T cell receptor beta chains from one sample, sequenced in a study of molecular identifiers for immune sequencing clone quantification. TCRdb reanalysed the PCR reads using MiXCR and keeps one entry per CDR3 protein. The profile shows about 65,000 distinct CDR3 sequences, around a sixth of them singletons. The sequencing input was naive CD8+ T cells from blood, with Jurkat cell RNA spiked in. The receptors were gathered from a human donor in good health. Some libraries in this study had Jurkat cell RNA spiked in. The CDR3 runs from the conserved cysteine through the conserved F or W. The D gene is left open where the match is weak. Part of the rows lack a size; the others show once, few, many or a class for expanded clones.

V	J	size	D	DNA	CDR3
TRBV4-1	TRBJ1-5	many	-	TGCGCCAGCAGCCAAGATCAACAGGGCAATCAGCCCCAGCATTTT	CASSQDQQGNQPQHF
TRBV12-3/TRBV12-4	TRBJ2-2	-	-	TGTGCCAGCAGCCGGGTCCTCACCGGGGAGCTGTTTTTT	CASSRVLTGELFF
TRBV11-2	TRBJ1-3	-	TRBD1	TGTGCCAGCAGCTTTACTCAGGGGGTATTTGGACACACCATATATTTT	CASSFTQGVFGHTIYF
TRBV29-1	TRBJ2-1	many	-	TGCAGCGTTGAAGATTGGGGGGACAGCTACAATGAGCAGTTCTTC	CSVEDWGDSYNEQFF
TRBV19	TRBJ2-1	many	-	TGTGCCAGTAGTACCCCTCTAGCCGGGACGTACAATGAGCAGTTCTTC	CASSTPLAGTYNEQFF
TRBV20-1	TRBJ2-7	-	TRBD1	TGCAGTGCTATCAGGGGGCCGGGCTCCTACGAGCAGTACTTC	CSAIRGPGSYEQYF
TRBV30	TRBJ2-7	many	-	TGTGCCTGGAGCGACACAGGGTGGAACGAGCAGTACTTC	CAWSDTGWNEQYF
TRBV6-1	TRBJ2-4	many	-	TGTGCCAGCAGTGAAGCATATGGGACAGCCAAAAACATTCAGTACTTC	CASSEAYGTAKNIQYF
TRBV20-1	TRBJ1-5	many	-	TGCAGTGCTACTATCCAGGGAGAAGGCAATCAGCCCCAGCATTTT	CSATIQGEGNQPQHF
TRBV6-1	TRBJ2-7	many	-	TGTGCCAGCAGGACGGAAGTCAGGGTCTACGAGCAGTACTTC	CASRTEVRVYEQYF
TRBV3-1	TRBJ2-7	many	TRBD1	TGTGCCAGCAGCCGGACAGGGGGCTCCTACGAGCAGTACTTC	CASSRTGGSYEQYF
TRBV7-2	TRBJ2-7	many	-	TGTGCCAGCAGCTTACAAACGCTGTACGAGCAGTACTTC	CASSLQTLYEQYF
TRBV7-2	TRBJ2-5	many	TRBD1	TGTGCCAGCAGCTTTAAGGGACAGGGGATCGAGACCCAGTACTTC	CASSFKGQGIETQYF
TRBV27	TRBJ2-7	few	-	TGTGCCAGCAGTTTGGGCAGCTCCCCAATTTCCTACGAGCAGTACTTC	CASSLGSSPISYEQYF
TRBV20-1	TRBJ2-7	many	-	TGCAGTGCTAGATCTCCTAATCTACGTGAGCAGTACTTC	CSARSPNLREQYF
TRBV10-3	TRBJ1-1	many	TRBD1	TGTGCCATCAGTGGCGTACCGGGACAGGGGAGGGTTACGGCTGAAGCTTTCTTT	CAISGVPGQGRVTAEAFF
TRBV5-5	TRBJ2-7	many	-	TGTGCCAGCAGCTTTCCGGGACAATCCTACGAGCAGTACTTC	CASSFPGQSYEQYF
TRBV7-9	TRBJ2-7	-	TRBD1	TGTGCCAGCAGCGCACAAGGACAGGGAGACTACGAGCAGTACTTC	CASSAQGQGDYEQYF
TRBV4-3	TRBJ2-3	many	-	TGCGCCAGCAGCCAAGATGAGGGGGGGCTCACAGATACGCAGTATTTT	CASSQDEGGLTDTQYF
TRBV6-6	TRBJ2-1	-	TRBD2	TGTGCCAGCAGTTACTCATGGCGGGAGGGCCCTCGGAATGAGCAGTTCTTC	CASSYSWREGPRNEQFF
TRBV27	TRBJ1-5	many	-	TGTGCCAGCAGTTTGACCGGGTCACGGCAGCCCCAGCATTTT	CASSLTGSRQPQHF
TRBV11-2	TRBJ2-1	many	TRBD2	TGTGCCAGCAGCTCCCCTCCCGCGGGAGTAGATGAGCAGTTCTTC	CASSSPPAGVDEQFF
TRBV20-1	TRBJ2-1	many	TRBD2	TGCAGTGCTAGAGGCCGGCTGACTAGCGGCGTATACAATGAGCAGTTCTTC	CSARGRLTSGVYNEQFF
TRBV11-2	TRBJ2-3	many	TRBD2	TGTGCCAGCAGCCCTGGCGGGGGGAGCACAGATACGCAGTATTTT	CASSPGGGSTDTQYF
TRBV9	TRBJ2-2	few	TRBD2	TGTGCCAGCAGCGATAGAGCGGGAGGGCCCGGGGAGCTGTTTTTT	CASSDRAGGPGELFF
TRBV7-6	TRBJ2-5	many	TRBD1	TGTGCCAGCAGCTTTGGAGGGACAGGGATACAGACCCAGTACTTC	CASSFGGTGIQTQYF
TRBV28	TRBJ2-3	many	TRBD1	TGTGCCAGCAGGAACAGGGGCGGCGGTGATACGCAGTATTTT	CASRNRGGGDTQYF
TRBV7-9	TRBJ1-6	many	-	TGTGCCAGCAGCTCCTGGGATTCCAGCTCCTATAATTCACCCCTCCACTTT	CASSSWDSSSYNSPLHF
TRBV5-1	TRBJ1-6	-	-	TGCGCCAGCAGCTCCGCCCCGGACGGGCAAAATTCACCCCTCCACTTC	CASSSAPDGQNSPLHF
TRBV21-1	TRBJ2-7	-	-	TGTGCCAGCAGCAAATCCCCCGACACAGGGATTCCCACCTACGAGCAGTACTTC	CASSKSPDTGIPTYEQYF
TRBV11-2	TRBJ2-7	many	-	TGTGCCAGCAGCTCGCCGGACGGGCTAGTCTACGAGCAGTACTTC	CASSSPDGLVYEQYF
TRBV27	TRBJ2-3	-	TRBD2	TGTGCCAGTCGGGCGGGGGTCGGAGTAGGTACGCAGTATTTT	CASRAGVGVGTQYF
TRBV6-5	TRBJ1-3	-	-	TGTGCCAGCAGTTGCAGGACAGCCGACTCTGGAGACACCATAAATTTT	CASSCRTADSGDTINF
TRBV4-1	TRBJ2-7	many	TRBD1	TGCGCCAGCAGCCCCGGACAGGGCCCTTGGGAGCAGTACTTC	CASSPGQGPWEQYF
TRBV4-1	TRBJ2-3	many	-	TGCGCCAGCAGCGGTTGGGGGCGGGCTACAGATACGCAGTATTTT	CASSGWGRATDTQYF
TRBV7-9	TRBJ1-1	many	TRBD1	TGTGCCAGCAGCTCAACAGGGGTTGAAGCTTTCTTT	CASSSTGVEAFF
TRBV7-2	TRBJ2-3	many	TRBD1	TGTGCCAGCAGCTACCGGGACAGGACCACAGATACGCAGTATTTT	CASSYRDRTTDTQYF
TRBV15	TRBJ1-5	-	-	TGTGCCACCAGCAGAGATGAACAGGGACTTATGGGCAATCAGCCCCAGCATTTT	CATSRDEQGLMGNQPQHF
TRBV3-1	TRBJ2-3	many	TRBD2	TGTGCCAGCAGCCCTAGCGGGACTAGCACAGATACGCAGTATTTT	CASSPSGTSTDTQYF
TRBV28	TRBJ1-5	many	-	TGTGCCAGCAGTTTCTTGGAACAGGGTTATCAGCCCCAGCATTTT	CASSFLEQGYQPQHF
TRBV27	TRBJ2-3	many	-	TGTGCCAGCAGTTTAGGGACATATAACACAGATACGCAGTATTTT	CASSLGTYNTDTQYF
TRBV4-3	TRBJ2-7	-	-	TGCGCCAGCAGCCAAGATCCACAAGCGGAGTCCTACGAGCAGTACTTC	CASSQDPQAESYEQYF
TRBV30	TRBJ1-6	many	-	TGTGCCTGGAGTCCAGACCTGAATTCACCCCTCCACTTT	CAWSPDLNSPLHF
TRBV14	TRBJ2-1	many	TRBD1	TGTGCCAGCAGGGGGGACAGGTACAATGAGCAGTTCTTC	CASRGDRYNEQFF
TRBV7-9	TRBJ2-7	many	-	TGTGCCAGCAGCGTCGGTCCAGGGAGTTCCTACGAGCAGTACTTC	CASSVGPGSSYEQYF
TRBV19	TRBJ1-1	-	-	TGTGCCAGTAGTATTGGGATATTGCCTGAGGCTCTCTTT	CASSIGILPEALF
TRBV11-2	TRBJ2-3	many	-	TGTGCCAGCAGCTTAGAGCCAGATACGCAGTATTTT	CASSLEPDTQYF
TRBV28	TRBJ2-7	many	TRBD2	TGTGCCAGCAGTCTACGCCCTAGCGGGAGGAACTACGAGCAGTACTTC	CASSLRPSGRNYEQYF
TRBV27	TRBJ2-7	few	TRBD2	TGTGCCAGCAGTTCTAGCGGGGTATCCTACGAGCAGTACTTC	CASSSSGVSYEQYF
TRBV27	TRBJ1-1	few	-	TGTGCCAGCAGTCCCCAGGGGCCGGGCACTGAAGCTTTCTTT	CASSPQGPGTEAFF
TRBV5-4	TRBJ1-1	many	-	TGTGCCAGCAGCTACGGACACATGAACACTGAAGCTTTCTTT	CASSYGHMNTEAFF
TRBV11-3	TRBJ2-3	many	-	TGTGCCAGCAGCTTAGACATGGGCACAGATACGCAGTATTTT	CASSLDMGTDTQYF
TRBV20-1	TRBJ2-1	few	TRBD2	TGCAGTGCTAGAGAACCGGGACTAGCTTACAATGAGCAGTTCTTC	CSAREPGLAYNEQFF
TRBV5-4	TRBJ1-1	many	-	TGTGCCAGCAGCTTGAACTGGACTCCGAACACTGAAGCTTTCTTT	CASSLNWTPNTEAFF
TRBV19	TRBJ2-1	many	TRBD2	TGTGCCAGTAACCTAGCGGGCTTTGGGCACAATGAGCAGTTCTTC	CASNLAGFGHNEQFF
TRBV27	TRBJ2-3	many	-	TGTGCCAGCAGCCCCGGGACTGGGGGATGGAGGGGCACAGATACGCAGTATTTT	CASSPGTGGWRGTDTQYF
TRBV20-1	TRBJ2-7	many	-	TGCAGTGCCCGCACTCGGCAGTCCTACGAGCAGTACTTC	CSARTRQSYEQYF
TRBV4-3	TRBJ2-7	many	-	TGCGCCAGCAGCCAGAACAGGGTAGGCTACGAGCAGTACTTC	CASSQNRVGYEQYF
TRBV7-9	TRBJ1-5	few	-	TGTGCCAGCAGCTTATCGGGGGGTGAGGGTCAGCCCCAGCATTTT	CASSLSGGEGQPQHF